This TCR beta chain was profiled in a study of T cells expressing NK-cell markers. Study-wide context: Obtained from sorted CD3+CD56+NKG2C+, CD3+CD56+NKG2C- and CD3+CD56-NKG2C+ T cells were the TCR beta repertoires.

There are 15 residues in the CDR3. Germline V gene data show CDR1 as DFQATT and CDR2 as SNEGSKA (reference sequence). TCRdb reprocessed the 5' RACE reads and stores each CDR3 protein as one record, lacking DNA. This repertoire includes under 200,000 distinct CDR3 sequences. General study findings and limits: The study found these clonotypes also leading the CD3+CD56-NKG2C+ fraction in four donors. Unclear, still, was the HCMV specificity of the expanded NKG2C+ T cell clones.

In the case of this clonotype: Its target is not known.

The chain uses TRBV20-1 and TRBJ2-1; TCRdb outputs TRBD1, but without DNA this stays unchecked. This TCR derives from a woman aged 18 to 69 in good health. The sequencing input was blood T cells: a sorted CD56 or NKG2C T cell subset, CD4+ or CD8+ T cells, or bulk PBMC T cells (not recorded which). This CDR3 reads CSAYGRGVPYNEQFF.